The clone carrying this T cell receptor (beta chain) was counted between two and nine times. This likely comes from a read error, as the CDR3 has no conserved phenylalanine or tryptophan at its end. This sample stems from a study of tumor and adjacent non-tumor tissue in lung cancer. In the study overall: Each sample yielded around 4.2 million productive TCRbeta reads on average.

The library came from three nested PCR rounds adapted from ARM-PCR protocols. TCRdb re-called the multiplex PCR reads through MiXCR, storing one row per CDR3 protein. Here the sample spans about 67,000 distinct CDR3 sequences, more than 75% being singletons. V lost 5 bases, J lost 0 bases, and 14 bases lay in between. The CDR3 sequence is 14 residues long. CDR1 and CDR2 (germline): SQVTM, ANQGSEA. No cell sorting was done before RNA was extracted from the tissue. The normal lung tissue was taken more than 3 cm from the tumor edge. This chain connects TRBV29-1 to TRBJ2-7; D may be TRBD1 (5 bases). The sequencing input was distant non-tumor lung tissue. The TCR comes from a man in his sixties with non-small cell lung cancer. In DNA, the CDR3 is TGCAGCGTTATTGGGGCAGTCAGCTCCTACGAGCAGTACCTC. It codes for CSVIGAVSSYEQYL.